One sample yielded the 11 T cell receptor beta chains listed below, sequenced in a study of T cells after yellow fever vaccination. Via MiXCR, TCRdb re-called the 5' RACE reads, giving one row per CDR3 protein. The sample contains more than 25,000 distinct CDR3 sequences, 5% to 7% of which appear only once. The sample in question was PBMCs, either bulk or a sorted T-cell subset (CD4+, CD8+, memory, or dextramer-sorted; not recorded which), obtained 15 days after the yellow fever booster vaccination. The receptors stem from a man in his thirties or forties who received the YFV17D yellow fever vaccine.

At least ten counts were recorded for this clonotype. CDR3 in DNA: TGTGCCACCAGCAGAGATCTGGCAGATACGCAGTATTTT. It encodes CATSRDLADTQYF. V is TRBV15 and J is TRBJ2-3; D gene unclear. Germline-derived CDR1 and CDR2 are LNHNV and YYDKDF (reference sequence). V was pared by 0 bases and J by 4 bases, with 5 bases between. This CDR3 has 13 residues. Complete variable domain (other parts from reference TRBV15 and TRBJ2-3): DAMVIQNPRYQVTQFGKPVTLSCSQTLNHNVMYWYQQKSSQAPKLLFHYYDKDFNNEADTPDNFQSRRPNTSFCFLDIRSPGLGDTAMYLCATSRDLADTQYFGPGTRLTVL.

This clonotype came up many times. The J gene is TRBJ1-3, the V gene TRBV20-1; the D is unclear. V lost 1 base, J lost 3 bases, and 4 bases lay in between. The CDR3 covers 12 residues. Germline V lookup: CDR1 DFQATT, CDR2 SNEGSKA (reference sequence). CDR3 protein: CSARVGGNTIYF. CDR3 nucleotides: TGCAGTGCTAGAGTGGGTGGAAACACCATATATTTT.

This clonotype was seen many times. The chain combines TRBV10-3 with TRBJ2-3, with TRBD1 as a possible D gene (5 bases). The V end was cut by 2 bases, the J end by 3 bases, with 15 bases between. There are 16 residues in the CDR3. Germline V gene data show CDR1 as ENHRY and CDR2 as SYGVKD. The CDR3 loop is CAISEGATSGTDTQYF. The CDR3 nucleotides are TGTGCCATCAGTGAGGGGGCTACAAGTGGGACAGATACGCAGTATTTT.

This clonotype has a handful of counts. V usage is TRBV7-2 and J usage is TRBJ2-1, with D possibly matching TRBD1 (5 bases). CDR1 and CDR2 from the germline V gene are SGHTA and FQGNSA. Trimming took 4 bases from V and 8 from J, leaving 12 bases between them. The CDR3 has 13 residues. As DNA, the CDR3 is TGTGCCAGCAGCTGGAGCCCAGGGCATGAGCAGTTCTTC. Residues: CASSWSPGHEQFF. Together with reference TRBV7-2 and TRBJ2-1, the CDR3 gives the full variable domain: GAGVSQSPSNKVTEKGKDVELRCDPISGHTALYWYRQSLGQGLEFLIYFQGNSAPDKSGLPSDRFSAERTGGSVSTLTIQRTQQEDSAVYLCASSWSPGHEQFFGPGTRLTVL.

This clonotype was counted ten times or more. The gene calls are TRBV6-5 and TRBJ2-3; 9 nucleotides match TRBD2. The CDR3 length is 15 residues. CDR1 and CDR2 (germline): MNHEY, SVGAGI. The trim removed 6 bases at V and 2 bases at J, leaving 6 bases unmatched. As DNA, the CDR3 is TGTGCCAGCAGGACCGGGACTAGCATCACAGATACGCAGTATTTT. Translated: CASRTGTSITDTQYF.

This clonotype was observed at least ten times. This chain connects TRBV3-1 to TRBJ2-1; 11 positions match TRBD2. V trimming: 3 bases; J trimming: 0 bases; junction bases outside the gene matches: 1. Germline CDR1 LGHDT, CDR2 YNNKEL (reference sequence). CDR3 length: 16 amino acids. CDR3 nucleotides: TGTGCCAGCAGCCAGGGACTAGCGGACTCCTACAATGAGCAGTTCTTC. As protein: CASSQGLADSYNEQFF.

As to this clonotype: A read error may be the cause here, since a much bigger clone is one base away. CDR3: CTSNVGGRNTGELFF. CDR3 sequence (DNA): TGTACCAGCAACGTCGGGGGTAGAAACACCGGGGAGCTGTTTTTT. The V and J genes are TRBV5-4 and TRBJ2-2; perhaps TRBD2 as D (6 bases). This CDR3 spans 15 amino acids. Per the germline V gene, CDR1 is SGHNT and CDR2 is YYREEE (reference sequence).

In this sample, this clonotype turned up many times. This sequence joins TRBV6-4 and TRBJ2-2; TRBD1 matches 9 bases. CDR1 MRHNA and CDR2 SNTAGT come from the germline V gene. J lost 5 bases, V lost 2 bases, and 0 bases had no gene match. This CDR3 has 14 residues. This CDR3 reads CASSDGTGTGELFF. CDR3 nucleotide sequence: TGTGCCAGCAGTGACGGGACAGGGACCGGGGAGCTGTTTTTT.

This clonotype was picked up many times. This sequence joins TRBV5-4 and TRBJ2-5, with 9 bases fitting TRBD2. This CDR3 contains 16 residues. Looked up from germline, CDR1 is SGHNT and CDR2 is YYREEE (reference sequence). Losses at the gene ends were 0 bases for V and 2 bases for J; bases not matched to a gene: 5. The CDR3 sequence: CASSLAASGTQETQYF. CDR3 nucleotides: TGTGCCAGCAGCTTGGCGGCTAGCGGGACACAAGAGACCCAGTACTTC.

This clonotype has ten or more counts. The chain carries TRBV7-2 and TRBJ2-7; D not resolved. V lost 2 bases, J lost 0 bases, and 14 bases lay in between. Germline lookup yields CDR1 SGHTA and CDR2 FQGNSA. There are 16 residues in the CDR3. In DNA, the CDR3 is TGTGCCAGCAGCTTAATGGCCACTTCCAGCTCCTACGAGCAGTACTTC. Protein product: CASSLMATSSSYEQYF.

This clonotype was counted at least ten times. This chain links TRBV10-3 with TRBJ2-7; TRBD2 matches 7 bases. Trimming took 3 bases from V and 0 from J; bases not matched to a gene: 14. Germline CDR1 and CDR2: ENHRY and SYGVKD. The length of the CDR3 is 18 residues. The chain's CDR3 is CAISDGLAEKHGSYEQYF. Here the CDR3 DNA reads TGTGCCATCAGTGACGGGCTAGCGGAAAAACACGGCTCCTACGAGCAGTACTTC.